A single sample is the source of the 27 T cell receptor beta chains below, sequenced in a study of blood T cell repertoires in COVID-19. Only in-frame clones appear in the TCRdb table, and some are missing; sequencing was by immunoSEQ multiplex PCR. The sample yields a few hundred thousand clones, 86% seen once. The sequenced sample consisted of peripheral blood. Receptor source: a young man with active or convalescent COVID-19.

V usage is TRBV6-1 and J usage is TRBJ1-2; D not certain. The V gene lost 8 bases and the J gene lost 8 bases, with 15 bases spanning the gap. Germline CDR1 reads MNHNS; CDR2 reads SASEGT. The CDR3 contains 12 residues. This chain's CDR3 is CASYQEPGGYTF. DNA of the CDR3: TGTGCCAGCTATCAGGAGCCGGGGGGCTACACCTTC.

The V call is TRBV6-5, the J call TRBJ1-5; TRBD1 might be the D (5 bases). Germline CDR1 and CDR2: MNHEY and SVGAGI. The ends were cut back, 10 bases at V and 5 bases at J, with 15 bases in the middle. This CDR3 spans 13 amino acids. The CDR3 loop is CATGGLGDQPQHF. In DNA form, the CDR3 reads TGTGCCACCGGGGGATTGGGGGATCAGCCCCAGCATTTT.

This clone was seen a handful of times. The CDR3 DNA follows: TGTGCCAGCCAGTCCTACGAGCAGTACTTC. Its translation: CASQSYEQYF. The genes are TRBV2 and TRBJ2-7; D is undetermined. Germline V gene data show CDR1 as SNHLY and CDR2 as FYNNEI. The germline V and J ends were trimmed by 8 bases and 1 base, with 3 bases remaining between them. The CDR3 spans 10 residues.

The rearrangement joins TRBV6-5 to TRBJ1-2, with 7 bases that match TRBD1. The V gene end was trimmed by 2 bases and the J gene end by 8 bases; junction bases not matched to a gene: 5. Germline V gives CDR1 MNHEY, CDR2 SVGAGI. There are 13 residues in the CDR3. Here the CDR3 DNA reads TGTGCCAGCAGTTACGAGGGGGCGCGCGGCTACACCTTC. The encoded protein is CASSYEGARGYTF.

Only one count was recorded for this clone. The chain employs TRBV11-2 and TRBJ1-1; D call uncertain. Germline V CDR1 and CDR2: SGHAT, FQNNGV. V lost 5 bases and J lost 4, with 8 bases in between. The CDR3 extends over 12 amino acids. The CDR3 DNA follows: TGTGCCAGCAGCCCCGGGTTCACTGAAGCTTTCTTT. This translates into CASSPGFTEAFF.

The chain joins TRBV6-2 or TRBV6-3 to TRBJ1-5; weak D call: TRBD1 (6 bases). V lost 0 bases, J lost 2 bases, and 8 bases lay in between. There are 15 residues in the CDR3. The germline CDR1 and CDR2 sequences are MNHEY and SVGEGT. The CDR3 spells CASSYSPGGNQPQHF. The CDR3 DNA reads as TGTGCCAGCAGTTACTCTCCAGGGGGCAATCAGCCCCAGCATTTT.

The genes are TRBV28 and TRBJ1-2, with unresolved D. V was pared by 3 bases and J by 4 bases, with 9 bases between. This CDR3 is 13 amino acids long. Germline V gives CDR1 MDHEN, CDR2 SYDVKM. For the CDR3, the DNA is TGTGCCAGCAGTTTGCAGGAAGGCTATGGCTACACCTTC. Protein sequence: CASSLQEGYGYTF.

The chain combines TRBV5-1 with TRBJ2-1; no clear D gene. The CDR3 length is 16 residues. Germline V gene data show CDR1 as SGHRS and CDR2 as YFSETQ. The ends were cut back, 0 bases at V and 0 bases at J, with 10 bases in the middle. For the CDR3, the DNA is TGCGCCAGCAGCTTGGACCTGAGGAGCTCCTACAATGAGCAGTTCTTC. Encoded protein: CASSLDLRSSYNEQFF.

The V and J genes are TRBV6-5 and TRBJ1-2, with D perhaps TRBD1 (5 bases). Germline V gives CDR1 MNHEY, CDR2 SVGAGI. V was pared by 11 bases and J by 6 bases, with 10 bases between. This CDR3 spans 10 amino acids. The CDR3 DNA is TGTGCCCTTTGGGGCGATGGCTACACCTTC. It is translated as CALWGDGYTF.

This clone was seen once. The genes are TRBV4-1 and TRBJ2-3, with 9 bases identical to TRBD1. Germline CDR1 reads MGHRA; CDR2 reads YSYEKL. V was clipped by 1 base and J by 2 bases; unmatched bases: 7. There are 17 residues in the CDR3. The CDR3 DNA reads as TGCGCCAGCAGCCAAGGGGGGACAGGGCATTCCACAGATACGCAGTATTTT. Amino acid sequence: CASSQGGTGHSTDTQYF.

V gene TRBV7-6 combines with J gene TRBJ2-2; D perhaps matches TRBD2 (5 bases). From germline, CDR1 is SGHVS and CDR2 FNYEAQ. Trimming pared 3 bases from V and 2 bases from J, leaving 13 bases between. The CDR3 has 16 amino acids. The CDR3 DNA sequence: TGTGCCAGCAGCTTGGGAGCAGTCCCCAACACCGGGGAGCTGTTTTTT. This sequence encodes CASSLGAVPNTGELFF.

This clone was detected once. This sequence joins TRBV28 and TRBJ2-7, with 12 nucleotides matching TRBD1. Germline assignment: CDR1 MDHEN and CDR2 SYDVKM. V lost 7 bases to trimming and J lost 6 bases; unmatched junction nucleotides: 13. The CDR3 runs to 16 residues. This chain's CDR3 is CASKRYDGTGGAEQYF. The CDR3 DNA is TGTGCCAGCAAGCGATACGACGGGACAGGGGGCGCCGAGCAGTACTTC.

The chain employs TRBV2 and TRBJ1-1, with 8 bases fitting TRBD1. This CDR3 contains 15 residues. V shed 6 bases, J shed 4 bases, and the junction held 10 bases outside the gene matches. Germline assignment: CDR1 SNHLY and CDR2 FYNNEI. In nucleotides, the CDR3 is TGTGCCAGCAGGGCCCGGACAGGGCAGGGCACTGAAGCTTTCTTT. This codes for CASRARTGQGTEAFF.

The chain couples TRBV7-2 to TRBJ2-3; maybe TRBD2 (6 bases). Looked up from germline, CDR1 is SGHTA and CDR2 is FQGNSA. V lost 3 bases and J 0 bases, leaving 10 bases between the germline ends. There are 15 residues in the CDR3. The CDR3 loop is CASSLGGLSTDTQYF. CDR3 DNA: TGTGCCAGCAGCTTGGGGGGACTTAGCACAGATACGCAGTATTTT.

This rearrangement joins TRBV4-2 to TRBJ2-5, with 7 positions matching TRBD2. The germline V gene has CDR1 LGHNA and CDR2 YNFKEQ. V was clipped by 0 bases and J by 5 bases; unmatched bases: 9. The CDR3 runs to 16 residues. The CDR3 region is CASSQESRLAWETQYF. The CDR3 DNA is TGTGCCAGCAGCCAAGAGTCGAGACTAGCATGGGAGACCCAGTACTTC.

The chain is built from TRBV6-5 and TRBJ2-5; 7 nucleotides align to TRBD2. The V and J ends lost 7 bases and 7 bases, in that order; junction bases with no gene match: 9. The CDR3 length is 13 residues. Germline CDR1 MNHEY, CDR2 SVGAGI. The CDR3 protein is CASTPTGGGTQYF. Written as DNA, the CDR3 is TGTGCCAGCACCCCCACGGGGGGTGGGACCCAGTACTTC.

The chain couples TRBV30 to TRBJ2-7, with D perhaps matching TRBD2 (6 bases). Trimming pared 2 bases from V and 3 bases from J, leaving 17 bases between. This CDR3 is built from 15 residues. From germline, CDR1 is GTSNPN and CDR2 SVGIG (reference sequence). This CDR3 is CAWSPGTAPSYEQYF. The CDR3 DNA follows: TGTGCCTGGAGTCCAGGGACTGCCCCCAGCTACGAGCAGTACTTC.

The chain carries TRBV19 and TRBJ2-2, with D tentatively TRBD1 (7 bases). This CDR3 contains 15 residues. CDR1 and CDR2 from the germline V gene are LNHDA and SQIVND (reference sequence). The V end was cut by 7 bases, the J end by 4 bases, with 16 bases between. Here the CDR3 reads CASKAAGGITGELFF. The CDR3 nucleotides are TGTGCCAGTAAGGCGGCAGGGGGGATCACCGGGGAGCTGTTTTTT. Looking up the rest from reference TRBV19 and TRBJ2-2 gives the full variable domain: DGGITQSPKYLFRKEGQNVTLSCEQNLNHDAMYWYRQDPGQGLRLIYYSQIVNDFQKGDIAEGYSVSREKKESFPLTVTSAQKNPTAFYLCASKAAGGITGELFFGEGSRLTVL.

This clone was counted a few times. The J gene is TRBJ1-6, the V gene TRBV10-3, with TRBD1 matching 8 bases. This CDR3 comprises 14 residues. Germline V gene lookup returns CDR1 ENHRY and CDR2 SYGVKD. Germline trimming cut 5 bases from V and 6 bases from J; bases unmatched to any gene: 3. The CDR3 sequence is CAISLTGGNSPLHF. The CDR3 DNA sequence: TGTGCCATCAGTTTAACAGGGGGTAATTCACCCCTCCACTTT.

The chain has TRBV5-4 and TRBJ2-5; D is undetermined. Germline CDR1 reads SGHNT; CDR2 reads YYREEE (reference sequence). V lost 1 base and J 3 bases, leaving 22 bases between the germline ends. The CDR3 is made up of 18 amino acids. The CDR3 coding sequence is TGTGCCAGCAGCTTGTTCCCCCGTGGGCTCCAGCAGGAAGAGACCCAGTACTTC. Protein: CASSLFPRGLQQEETQYF.

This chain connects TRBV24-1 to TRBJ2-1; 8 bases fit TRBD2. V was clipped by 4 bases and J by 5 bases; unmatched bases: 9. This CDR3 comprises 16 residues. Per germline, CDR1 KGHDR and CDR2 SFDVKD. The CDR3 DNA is TGTGCCACCAGTGACATCACACTAGCGGCAAACAATGAGCAGTTCTTC. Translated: CATSDITLAANNEQFF.

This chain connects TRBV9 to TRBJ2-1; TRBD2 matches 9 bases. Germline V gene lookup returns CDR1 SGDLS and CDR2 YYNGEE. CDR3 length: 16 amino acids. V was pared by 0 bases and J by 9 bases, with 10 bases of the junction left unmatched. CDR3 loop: CASSVVGAGGKAEQFF. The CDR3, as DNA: TGTGCCAGCAGCGTAGTAGGCGCGGGGGGGAAGGCTGAGCAGTTCTTC. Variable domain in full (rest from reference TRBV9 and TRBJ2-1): DSGVTQTPKHLITATGQRVTLRCSPRSGDLSVYWYQQSLDQGLQFLIQYYNGEERAKGNILERFSAQQFPDLHSELNLSSLELGDSALYFCASSVVGAGGKAEQFFGPGTRLTVL.

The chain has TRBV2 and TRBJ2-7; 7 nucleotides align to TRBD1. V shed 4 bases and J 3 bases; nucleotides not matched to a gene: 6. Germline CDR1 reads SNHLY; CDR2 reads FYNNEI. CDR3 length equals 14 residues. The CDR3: CASSVSGTVYEQYF. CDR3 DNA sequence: TGTGCCAGCAGTGTCTCCGGGACAGTCTACGAGCAGTACTTC.

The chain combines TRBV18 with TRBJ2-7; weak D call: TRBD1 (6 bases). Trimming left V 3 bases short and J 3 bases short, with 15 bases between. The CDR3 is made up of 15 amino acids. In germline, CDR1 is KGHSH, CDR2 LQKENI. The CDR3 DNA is TGTGCCAGCTCACCGAACGGACAGAGGCTCTACGAGCAGTACTTC. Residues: CASSPNGQRLYEQYF.

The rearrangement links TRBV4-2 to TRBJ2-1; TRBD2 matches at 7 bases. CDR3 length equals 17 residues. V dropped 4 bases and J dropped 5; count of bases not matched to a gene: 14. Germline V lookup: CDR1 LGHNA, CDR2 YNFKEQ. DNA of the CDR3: TGTGCCAGCAGCCGCAGCGGGGCGGGCGTAATGGACAATGAGCAGTTCTTC. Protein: CASSRSGAGVMDNEQFF.

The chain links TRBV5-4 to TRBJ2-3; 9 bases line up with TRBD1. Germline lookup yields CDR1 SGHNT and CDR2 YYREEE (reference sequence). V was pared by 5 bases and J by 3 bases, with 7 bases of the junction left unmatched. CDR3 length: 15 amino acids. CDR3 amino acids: CASSYGQGPTDTQYF. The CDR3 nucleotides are TGTGCCAGCAGTTACGGACAGGGGCCGACAGATACGCAGTATTTT.

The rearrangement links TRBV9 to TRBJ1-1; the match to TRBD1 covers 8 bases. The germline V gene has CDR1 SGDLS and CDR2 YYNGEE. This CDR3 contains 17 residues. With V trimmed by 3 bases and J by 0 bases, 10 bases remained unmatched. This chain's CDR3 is CASSGIGQGRMNTEAFF. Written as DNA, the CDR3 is TGTGCCAGCAGCGGGATTGGACAGGGCAGGATGAACACTGAAGCTTTCTTT. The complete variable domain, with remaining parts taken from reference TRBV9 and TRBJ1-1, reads DSGVTQTPKHLITATGQRVTLRCSPRSGDLSVYWYQQSLDQGLQFLIQYYNGEERAKGNILERFSAQQFPDLHSELNLSSLELGDSALYFCASSGIGQGRMNTEAFFGQGTRLTVV.